One T cell receptor (beta chain) is described in this entry. It has no known antigen specificity. The cohort consisted of approximately 670 healthy bone marrow donors. Cohort members were all nominally healthy when sampled, although unrecorded immune exposures were likely present. The donor was CMV seronegative and was included in the group of hundreds of seronegative cohort members. Every donor gave a peripheral blood sample, and the peripheral blood mononuclear cells from that sample were used for TCR beta sequencing. The Qiagen DNeasy Blood Extraction Kit was used to extract genomic DNA from the blood cell samples. Library prep was done by the immunoSEQ multiplex PCR assay. For the multiplex PCR, a mixture combining 60 forward primers for TCR Vbeta segments and 13 reverse primers for TCR Jbeta segments was used. The CDR3 region of rearranged TCR beta genes was amplified from genomic DNA with a multiplex PCR assay. On the Illumina HiSeq System, the amplified TCR beta libraries were sequenced as 87-base-pair reads. Regarding the original processing steps: A later analysis counted 75 million to 100 million unique TCR beta chains across the 600 to 850 repertoires, and some 11 million of these chains were shared by at least two donors. Raw reads were error-corrected and collapsed into unique sequences with a nearest-neighbor algorithm that merged closely related sequences to remove PCR and sequencing errors. V, D and J gene segments were assigned by aligning CDR3 sequences to IMGT reference sequences. Each retained sequence needed at least a six-nucleotide match to both a V gene segment and a J gene segment. A rearrangement counted as productive if the CDR3 had no stop codons and remained in frame with V and J, and every other rearrangement counted as non-productive. Following IMGT convention, CDR3 was defined as the stretch from the second conserved V-encoded cysteine up to the conserved J-encoded phenylalanine. The earlier analysis of 500 to 600 of the donors excluded sequences that lacked an unambiguous match to a single V gene segment. An earlier analysis of just under 600 of the donors called V segments functional above 56.7% productive rearrangements and segregating when the between-donor standard deviation exceeded 5%. A statistical classification framework was developed to diagnose cytomegalovirus status using the catalog of TCR beta chain sequences. In a later analysis, TCR nucleotide sequences were compared against IMGT/GENE-DB human TR gene sequences so that V and J genes could be assigned. The TCRdist pipeline was used in a later analysis to assign CDR3 sequences and most-parsimonious VDJ recombination scenarios. In a later analysis, every TCR beta chain was defined by the combination of its CDR3 amino acid sequence and its V-gene family, and reads without a unique V-gene family were dropped. To address suspected cross-contamination and a sequencing artifact, a later analysis removed 592 highly shared, low-generation-probability nucleotide sequences. A later analysis calculated a clonal expansion index for each public chain from normalized within-repertoire ranks of inferred template counts. In a later analysis, generation probabilities were computed with a VDJ recombination model fitted to out-of-frame rearrangements, and the resulting probabilities were checked against IGoR. In a later analysis, hypergeometric tests were used to score TCR-TCR, TCR-HLA and TCR-CMV co-occurrence, with a repertoire-size bias correction applied to TCR pairs. A later analysis estimated false discovery rates by permuting HLA or CMV assignments 20 times. In a later analysis, co-occurring TCRs were grouped using DBSCAN, with TCRdist sequence similarity added in when clustering inside HLA-allele-positive subsets. For co-occurrence clustering, repertoires with fewer than 30,000 or more than 120,000 public chains were excluded, along with roughly 5 repertoires with anomalous nucleotide sharing. The immuneACCESS repertoire file appears here via TCRdb, limited to in-frame rearrangements. These files lack a portion of the clones; in checked studies, under half of the deficit traces to unresolved V genes, and the cause of the others is not known. V and J calls and clone size follow that table, whereas D and trimming were derived from the DNA. This sample's listing comprises 200,000 or so clones. Roughly 0.74% of the sample comes from the top ten.

The record originates from a study of cytomegalovirus exposure and HLA in healthy donors (dated by TCRdb to about 2017). In the study overall: According to an earlier analysis of 587 of the donors, about 179 million T cells yielded 90 million to 130 million unique TCR beta sequences and more than 250 Gb of sequence data. Rather than using new phenotypic data, the later analysis identified candidate immune exposures from TCR beta sequences and from how often those sequences occurred across donors. An early release that covered more than 550 HLA-typed donors contained approximately 300 gigabases of sequencing data and about 93 million unique TCR sequences. Both class I and class II loci were covered by HLA typing, at four-digit resolution. Along with the roughly 710-subject first cohort, a separate validation cohort of approximately 110 different subjects was used. Donor age, sex, ethnicity and CMV serostatus were compiled together with the repertoire data. The aim of the study was to test whether cataloging public T cell receptors could identify signatures of past pathogen exposure. The T cell repertoires of under 700 subjects were profiled by immunosequencing and related to cytomegalovirus serostatus. In an earlier analysis of a few hundred of the donors, high-throughput TCR beta sequencing was used to judge whether each TCR beta V gene segment behaved as functional or pseudogenic. Every discovery cohort repertoire had been produced on one sequencing platform. To study patterns of TCR occurrence, a later analysis re-analyzed previously published TCR beta repertoires from 700 or so donors and added high-resolution HLA genotyping. A later genetic analysis took genome-wide SNP genotypes for about 60% of the roughly 670 donors and used that subset as a discovery cohort. Of the 300 to 450 genotyped donors, 65% to 90% were placed in the genetic ancestry cluster associated with self-reported Caucasian donors. To predict cytomegalovirus infection status, the study combined high-throughput TCR immunosequencing, statistical association of individual TCRs with disease status, and machine learning. Typing coverage varied by locus: about 620-630 donors for A, B, C, DRB1 and DQB1; roughly 520 for DQA1; around 610 for DPA1; under 490 for DPB1. On average, around 200,000 unique TCR beta nucleotide sequences were sequenced per donor among a few hundred genotyped donors of the cohort, with roughly a sixth of those sequences being non-productive. Four to six DR-DQ haplotypes were handled as single units for association and clustering because linkage in the cohort was strong.

Results and caveats for the whole study, not just this receptor: It was suggested by the authors that the approach could potentially be generalized to other disease states and immunological phenotypes. Some IMGT-functional V segments, including TRBV6-2 and TRBV6-3, could not be told apart with the 87-base-pair reads, so those segments were excluded. Specific HLA alleles were associated with 15,000 to 20,000 TCR beta sequences at a false discovery rate of 0.05 in a later analysis. A cluster of highly shared sequence variants was judged likely to be a technical artifact of the sequencing pipeline. In a later analysis, HLA-associated TCR beta chains showed more clonal expansion and lower generation probabilities than non-associated chains that were equally common. V-gene and J-gene trimming of TCR beta chains was associated with a missense DCLRE1C variant in a later genetic analysis, and the association was replicated in an independent cohort. A few of the identified cytomegalovirus-associated TCR beta chains were confirmed in vitro to be specific for cytomegalovirus antigens. In a later genetic analysis, fewer N-insertions in productive TCRs were reported among donors in an Asian-associated ancestry cluster than the 666-donor mean. A total of some 180 TCR beta chains were listed by the study as associated with cytomegalovirus. The cohort was sequenced for TCR beta chains only, and without alpha or paired-chain data the features that could be detected were limited. Presence/absence analyses assumed roughly uniform sequencing depth across donors, an assumption that may not hold. The only immune exposure information available for the cohort was CMV serostatus. According to a later analysis, most CMV-associated TCR beta chains appeared to be HLA-restricted, and the HLA associations seemed to be driven largely by CMV exposure. Across donors, most TCR sequences were observed very rarely, whereas some public TCRs were present in many individuals. A later analysis reported that several top co-occurrence clusters appeared linked to parvovirus B19, influenza, CMV and Epstein-Barr virus. Correlated functional status among segregating V segments might reflect linkage disequilibrium, but an unknown experimental factor could not be ruled out. The classifier was reported to diagnose cytomegalovirus status with high specificity and sensitivity in both the original and validation cohorts. An earlier analysis of approximately 590 of the donors showed that most TCR beta V segments appeared in productive rearrangements either about 87% or about 30% of the time, which broadly matched IMGT annotations. A further reported finding was that TCR beta sequences accurately predicted the HLA-A and HLA-B alleles for most subjects in the first cohort. The earlier analysis of about 600 of the donors excluded 15 to 20 rarely observed V segments, including chromosome 9 orphons, because counts were too low. When HLA alleles, especially DR and DQ, strongly co-occurred, attributing TCR associations to individual alleles was difficult. In a later analysis, the rate of TCR association differed among HLA loci, with DRB1 alleles having the most associated TCRs and HLA-C alleles having the fewest. Because HLA typing was unavailable for some donors at each locus, only the typed subset was used in association tests.

Reading the germline V gene (reference sequence) gives CDR1 LNHDA and CDR2 SQIVND. Between the V and J ends, shortened by 5 bases and 2 bases respectively, the junction contains 10 bases. CDR3 length: 13 amino acids, cysteine to phenylalanine. Of all the DNA, just the CDR3 is kept, 39 bases in frame from base 1. The sequence came from a boy aged 5-17 years in good health and CMV-seronegative. Sample: PBMCs. This chain is built from TRBV19 and TRBJ2-7, with the D gene uncertain. The CDR3 region: CASSLKAAYEQYF. DNA sequence: TGTGCCAGTAGTCTAAAAGCCGCCTACGAGCAGTACTTC.